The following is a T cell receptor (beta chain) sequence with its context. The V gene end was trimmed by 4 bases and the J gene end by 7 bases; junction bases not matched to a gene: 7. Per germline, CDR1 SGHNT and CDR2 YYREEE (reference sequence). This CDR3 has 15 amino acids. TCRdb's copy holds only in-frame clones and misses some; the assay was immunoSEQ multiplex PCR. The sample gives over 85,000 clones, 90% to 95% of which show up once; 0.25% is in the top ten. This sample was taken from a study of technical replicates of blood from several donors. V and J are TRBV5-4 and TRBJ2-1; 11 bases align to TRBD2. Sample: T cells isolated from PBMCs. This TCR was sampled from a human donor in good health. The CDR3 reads CASSQTSGTENEQFF. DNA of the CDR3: TGTGCCAGCAGCCAGACTAGCGGGACTGAAAATGAGCAGTTCTTC.